The entry below gives a single TCR beta chain sequence along with its context. Its specificity is unknown. The CDR3 is 13 amino acids. Looked up from germline, CDR1 is SQVTM and CDR2 is ANQGSEA. The V and J ends lost 6 bases and 1 base respectively, with 7 bases between them. This specimen belongs to a study of T cell responses to AZD1222 COVID-19 vaccine. The repertoire was sequenced with immunoSEQ multiplex PCR; TCRdb's copy has only in-frame clones and lacks some. The table has under 200,000 clones, approximately 92% seen once. Study observations and caveats: It should be noted that donors were predominantly white British and more often female, and clonal diversity was possibly underestimated. Of spike-specific TCRs, nearly half reportedly target regions left unmutated in variants. Two AZD1222 administrations were followed by greater Spike-specific TCR breadth and depth.

The source of this sequence is an adult in good health. The genes are TRBV29-1 and TRBJ2-6; D uncertain. The source material was peripheral blood, sampled on day 0 of AZD1222 vaccination. This chain's CDR3 is CSVFWSGANVLTF. As DNA, the CDR3 is TGCAGCGTCTTTTGGTCTGGGGCCAACGTCCTGACTTTC.